The rows below give T cell receptor beta chains drawn from one sample of a study of CD8 T cells in ankylosing spondylitis. MiXCR, run by TCRdb on the 5' RACE reads, gives a single entry per CDR3 protein. This sample has under 150,000 distinct CDR3 sequences; roughly 7.7% occur once, and the top ten carry roughly 8%. The specimen was synovial fluid, either unsorted or a sorted T cell fraction (not recorded which). All receptors derive from a male donor with ankylosing spondylitis. CDR3s include the opening cysteine and the closing phenylalanine or tryptophan.

>TRBJ1-1|TRBV28
CASSVQGTGEAFF
>TRBJ2-3|TRBV20-1
CSARGPRGPYF
>TRBJ2-7|TRBV29-1
CSVLQVDEQYF
>TRBJ2-1|TRBV7-8
CASSFAGKLNEQFF
>TRBJ1-1|TRBV20-1
CSARNPLGTEAFF
>TRBJ2-1|TRBV6-4
CASRDRANEQFF
>TRBJ2-3|TRBV28
CASLTGIGTDTQYF
>TRBJ1-2|TRBV5-1
CASSSRIGTGIRVGYTF
>TRBJ2-1|TRBV5-1
CASRGLAGESSYNEQFF
>TRBJ2-5|TRBV6-1
CASSETSGGWTETQYF
>TRBJ2-2|TRBV7-2
CASRTGTGTTGELFF
>TRBJ1-4|TRBV6-1
CASTHSQVTYGLFF
>TRBJ2-1|TRBV15
CATSRETGEIRTTQEQFF
>TRBJ2-6|TRBV7-2
CASSLAYSGANVLTF
>TRBJ2-1|TRBV7-9
CASRLSSAGEYNEQFF
>TRBJ2-1|TRBV30
CAWSLSLLGDNEQFF
>TRBJ2-7|TRBV27
CASSVKSHPSYEQYF
>TRBJ2-3|TRBV6-5
CASSYSSTSGGADTQYF
>TRBJ2-1|TRBV6-1
CASGRDSFNEQFF
>TRBJ2-1|TRBV7-6
CASSLEIASPYNEQFF
>TRBJ1-5|TRBV3-1
CASSLQGSDQPQHF
>TRBJ1-1|TRBV7-2
CASSLYVRGEAFF
>TRBJ2-1|TRBV6-5
CASSYGTSGSDEQFF
>TRBJ1-4|TRBV28
CASSFIGGHRNEKLFF
>TRBJ1-4|TRBV5-1
CASSLGTGSSKLFF
>TRBJ2-3|TRBV12-3/TRBV12-4
CAISPADRGPPFTDTQYF
>TRBJ2-1|TRBV7-9
CASSWPAGAGEQFF
>TRBJ2-1|TRBV7-2
CASSPTSGKYNEQFF
>TRBJ2-7|TRBV27
CASSQRQGSSYEQYF
>TRBJ2-3|TRBV6-1
CASSDAPLAGQDTQYF
>TRBJ1-6|TRBV28
CASNLQASYNSPLHF
>TRBJ2-2|TRBV11-2
CASSPIHGVPMGGELFF
>TRBJ1-4|TRBV7-6
CASSLGRPATNEKLFF
>TRBJ2-3|TRBV7-7
CASSPLGGADTQYF
>TRBJ2-3|TRBV7-2
CASSPDYGPYTQYF
>TRBJ2-5|TRBV28
CASSLSKGGWETQYF
>TRBJ2-5|TRBV2
CASTQGGSVETQYF
>TRBJ2-7|TRBV20-1
CSARDSTSAYEQYF
>TRBJ2-7|TRBV28
CASSSLLWEQYF
>TRBJ1-4|TRBV7-9
CASSSTVGLEKLFF
>TRBJ2-3|TRBV4-3
CASSPTAGGFTDTQYF
>TRBJ1-1|TRBV30
CAWSPLDSPLEAFF
>TRBJ2-1|TRBV11-3
CASSLDSGYNEQFF
>TRBJ2-7|TRBV20-1
CSARVREYEQYF
>TRBJ2-3|TRBV7-9
CASSLGASSTDTQYF
>TRBJ1-2|TRBV6-6
CASSPAAGYTF
>TRBJ1-1|TRBV11-2
CASSEEDMGQGMNTEAFF
>TRBJ2-1|TRBV20-1
CSARAPPGLAGGGQFF
>TRBJ2-5|TRBV20-1
CSAPLGGRETQYF
>TRBJ2-7|TRBV18
CASSPSLTDEQYF
>TRBJ1-2|TRBV28
CASSTTGSANYGYTF
>TRBJ2-7|TRBV4-3
CASSQEVTGGSYEQYF
>TRBJ2-7|TRBV25-1
CASSGTRLSPYEQYF
>TRBJ2-1|TRBV10-3
CAISESGEQFF